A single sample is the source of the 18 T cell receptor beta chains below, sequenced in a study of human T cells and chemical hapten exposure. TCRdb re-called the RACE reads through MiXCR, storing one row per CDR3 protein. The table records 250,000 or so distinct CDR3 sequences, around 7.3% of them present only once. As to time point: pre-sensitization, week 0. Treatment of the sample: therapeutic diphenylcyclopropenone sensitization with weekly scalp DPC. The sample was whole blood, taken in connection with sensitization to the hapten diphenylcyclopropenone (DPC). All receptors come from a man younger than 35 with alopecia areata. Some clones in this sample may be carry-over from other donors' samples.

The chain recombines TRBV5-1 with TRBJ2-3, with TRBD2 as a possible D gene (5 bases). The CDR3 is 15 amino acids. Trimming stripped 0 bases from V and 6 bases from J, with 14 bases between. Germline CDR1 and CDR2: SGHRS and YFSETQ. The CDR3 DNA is TGCGCCAGCAGCTTGGCGTACAGAATAGCGGATACGCAGTATTTT. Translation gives CASSLAYRIADTQYF.

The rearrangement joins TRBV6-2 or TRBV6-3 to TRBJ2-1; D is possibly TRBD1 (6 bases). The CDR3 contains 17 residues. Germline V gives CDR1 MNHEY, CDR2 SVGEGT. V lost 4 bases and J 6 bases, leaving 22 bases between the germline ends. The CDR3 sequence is CASSSTLTGWPSNEQFF. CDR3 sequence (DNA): TGTGCCAGCAGTTCTACCCTAACAGGGTGGCCGAGCAATGAGCAGTTCTTC.

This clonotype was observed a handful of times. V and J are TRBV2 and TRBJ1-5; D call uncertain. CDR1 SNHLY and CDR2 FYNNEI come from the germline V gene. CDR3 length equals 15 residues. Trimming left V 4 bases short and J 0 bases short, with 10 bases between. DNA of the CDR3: TGTGCCAGCAGTGTACGGATTAATAGCAATCAGCCCCAGCATTTT. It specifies CASSVRINSNQPQHF.

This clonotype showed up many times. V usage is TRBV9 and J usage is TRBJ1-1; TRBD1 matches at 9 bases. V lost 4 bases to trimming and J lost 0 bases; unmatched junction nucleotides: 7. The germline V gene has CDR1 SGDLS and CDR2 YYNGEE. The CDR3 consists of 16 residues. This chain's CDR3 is CASSPRTGAMNTEAFF. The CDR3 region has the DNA TGTGCCAGCAGCCCTCGGACAGGGGCGATGAACACTGAAGCTTTCTTT.

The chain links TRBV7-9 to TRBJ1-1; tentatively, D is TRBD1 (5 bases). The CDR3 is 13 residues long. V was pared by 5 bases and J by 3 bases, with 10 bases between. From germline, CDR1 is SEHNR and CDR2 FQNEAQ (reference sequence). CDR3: CASSVQVYTEAFF. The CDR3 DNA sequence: TGTGCCAGCAGCGTACAGGTATACACTGAAGCTTTCTTT.

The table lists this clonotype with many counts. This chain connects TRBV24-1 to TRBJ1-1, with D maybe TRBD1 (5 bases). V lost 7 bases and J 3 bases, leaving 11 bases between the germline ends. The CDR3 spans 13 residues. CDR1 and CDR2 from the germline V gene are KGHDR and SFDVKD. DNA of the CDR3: TGTGCCACCAGGCTCAGGGCGGACACTGAAGCTTTCTTT. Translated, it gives CATRLRADTEAFF.

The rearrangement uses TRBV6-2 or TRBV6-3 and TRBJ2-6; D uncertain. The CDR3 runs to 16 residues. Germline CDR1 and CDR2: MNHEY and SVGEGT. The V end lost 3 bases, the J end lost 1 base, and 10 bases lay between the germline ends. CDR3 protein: CASSYQVLSGANVLTF. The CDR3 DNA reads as TGTGCCAGCAGTTATCAGGTCTTATCTGGGGCCAACGTCCTGACTTTC.

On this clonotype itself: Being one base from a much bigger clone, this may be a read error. CDR3 sequence: CDSSQDSGTDTQYF. In nucleotides, the CDR3 is TGCGACAGCAGCCAAGATTCAGGGACCGATACGCAGTATTTT. V usage is TRBV4-1 and J usage is TRBJ2-3, with D perhaps matching TRBD1 or TRBD2 (5 bases each). Germline V gene lookup returns CDR1 MGHRA and CDR2 YSYEKL. There are 14 residues in the CDR3.

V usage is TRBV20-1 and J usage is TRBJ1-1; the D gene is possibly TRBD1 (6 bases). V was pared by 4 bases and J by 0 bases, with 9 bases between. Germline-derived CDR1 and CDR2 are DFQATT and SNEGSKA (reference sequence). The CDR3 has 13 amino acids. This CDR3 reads CSATQGLNTEAFF. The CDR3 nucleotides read TGCAGTGCTACGCAGGGGTTGAACACTGAAGCTTTCTTT.

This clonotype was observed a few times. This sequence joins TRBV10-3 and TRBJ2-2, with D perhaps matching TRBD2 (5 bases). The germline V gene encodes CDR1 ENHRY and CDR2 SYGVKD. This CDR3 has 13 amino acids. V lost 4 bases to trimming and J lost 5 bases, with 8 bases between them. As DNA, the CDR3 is TGTGCCATCAGTGGAGAGGGAACCGGGGAGCTGTTTTTT. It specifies CAISGEGTGELFF.

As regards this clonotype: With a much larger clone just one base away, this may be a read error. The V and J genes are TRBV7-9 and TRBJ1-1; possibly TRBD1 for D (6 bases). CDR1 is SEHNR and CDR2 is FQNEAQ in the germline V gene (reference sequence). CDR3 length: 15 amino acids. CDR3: CGSSPRTVRNTEAFF. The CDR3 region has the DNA TGTGGCAGCAGCCCCCGGACAGTACGTAACACTGAAGCTTTCTTT.

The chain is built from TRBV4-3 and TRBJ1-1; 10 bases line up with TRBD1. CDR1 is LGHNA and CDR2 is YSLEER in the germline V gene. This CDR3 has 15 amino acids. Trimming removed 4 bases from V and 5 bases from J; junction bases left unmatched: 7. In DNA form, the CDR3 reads TGCGCCAGCAGCCTAACGACAGGGGGCTTTACTGAAGCTTTCTTT. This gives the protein CASSLTTGGFTEAFF.

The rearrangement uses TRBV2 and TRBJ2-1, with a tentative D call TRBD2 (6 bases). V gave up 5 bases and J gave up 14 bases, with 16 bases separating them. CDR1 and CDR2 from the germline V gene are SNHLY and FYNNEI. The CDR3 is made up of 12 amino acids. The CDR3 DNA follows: TGTGCCAGCAGTTTTTCGGGGGTTCGGGAGTTCTTC. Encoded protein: CASSFSGVREFF.

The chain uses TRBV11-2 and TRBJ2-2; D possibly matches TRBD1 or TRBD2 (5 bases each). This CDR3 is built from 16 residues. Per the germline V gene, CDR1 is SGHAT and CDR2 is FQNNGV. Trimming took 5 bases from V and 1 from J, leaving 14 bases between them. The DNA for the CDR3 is TGTGCCAGCAGCCCGATCCCGGGGCAGAACACCGGGGAGCTGTTTTTT. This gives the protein CASSPIPGQNTGELFF.

The CDR3 DNA reads as TGTGCCAGCAGCCAAGATAAATATGGAGGGACGAGCGAAAAACTGTTTTTT. This codes for CASSQDKYGGTSEKLFF. The rearrangement uses TRBV3-1 and TRBJ1-4; tentative D call: TRBD1 (5 bases). The CDR3 runs 17 residues. The ends were cut back, 0 bases at V and 8 bases at J, with 19 bases in the middle. Germline CDR1 is LGHDT and CDR2 is YNNKEL (reference sequence).

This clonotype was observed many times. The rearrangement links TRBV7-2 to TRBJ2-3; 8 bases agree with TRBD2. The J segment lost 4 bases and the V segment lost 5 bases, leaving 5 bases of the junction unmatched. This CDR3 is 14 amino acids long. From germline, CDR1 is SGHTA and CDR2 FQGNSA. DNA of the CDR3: TGTGCCAGCAGCCTTAGCGGGGACTCAGATACGCAGTATTTT. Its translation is CASSLSGDSDTQYF. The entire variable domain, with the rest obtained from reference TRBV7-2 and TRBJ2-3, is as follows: GAGVSQSPSNKVTEKGKDVELRCDPISGHTALYWYRQSLGQGLEFLIYFQGNSAPDKSGLPSDRFSAERTGGSVSTLTIQRTQQEDSAVYLCASSLSGDSDTQYFGPGTRLTVL.

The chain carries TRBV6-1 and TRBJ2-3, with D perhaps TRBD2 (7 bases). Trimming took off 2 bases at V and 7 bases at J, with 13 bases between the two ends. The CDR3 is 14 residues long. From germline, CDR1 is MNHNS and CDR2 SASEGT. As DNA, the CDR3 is TGTGCCAGCAGTGAACGGGGGGCGCGAAATACGCAGTATTTT. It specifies CASSERGARNTQYF.

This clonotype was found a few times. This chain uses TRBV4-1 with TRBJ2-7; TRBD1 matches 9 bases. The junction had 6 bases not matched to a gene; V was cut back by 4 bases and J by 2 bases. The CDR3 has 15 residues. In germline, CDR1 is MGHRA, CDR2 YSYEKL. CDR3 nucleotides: TGCGCCAGCAGCCTCGCCGGGACAGGGACCTACGAGCAGTACTTC. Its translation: CASSLAGTGTYEQYF.